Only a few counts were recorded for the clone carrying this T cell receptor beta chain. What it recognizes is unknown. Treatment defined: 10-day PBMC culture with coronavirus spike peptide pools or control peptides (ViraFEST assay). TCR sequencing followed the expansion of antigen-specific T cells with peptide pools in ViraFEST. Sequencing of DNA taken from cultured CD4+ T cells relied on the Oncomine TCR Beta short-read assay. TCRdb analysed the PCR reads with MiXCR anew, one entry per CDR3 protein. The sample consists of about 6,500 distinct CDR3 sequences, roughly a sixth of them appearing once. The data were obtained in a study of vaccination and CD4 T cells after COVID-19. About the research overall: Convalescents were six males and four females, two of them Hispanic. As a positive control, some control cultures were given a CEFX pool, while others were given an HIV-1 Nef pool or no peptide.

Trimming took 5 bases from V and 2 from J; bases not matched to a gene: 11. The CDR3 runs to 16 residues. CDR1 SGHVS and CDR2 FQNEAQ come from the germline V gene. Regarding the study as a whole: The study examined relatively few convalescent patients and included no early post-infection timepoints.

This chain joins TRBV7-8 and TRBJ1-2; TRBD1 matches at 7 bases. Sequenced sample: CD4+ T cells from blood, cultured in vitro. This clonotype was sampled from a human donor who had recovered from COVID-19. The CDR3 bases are TGTGCCAGCAGCCTATCACCGGGACAGTCGAACTATGGCTACACCTTC. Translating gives CASSLSPGQSNYGYTF.